This entry lists 5 T cell receptor beta chains sequenced from one sample in a study of cytomegalovirus exposure and HLA in healthy donors. Profiled with immunoSEQ multiplex PCR; TCRdb holds only in-frame clones, not every one. There are over 250,000 clones in the sample; 65% to 90% occur only once, and roughly 1% lies in the top ten. Specimen: PBMCs. These receptors were collected from a woman between 18 and 30 years old in good health and CMV-seronegative.

This chain joins TRBV5-6 and TRBJ2-2, with TRBD1 matching over 8 bases. Germline CDR1 and CDR2: SGHDT and YYEEEE. The CDR3 runs 16 residues. V shed 5 bases, J shed 4 bases, and the junction held 10 bases outside the gene matches. CDR3 DNA sequence: TGTGCCAGCAGGCATCACGGACAGGGTGGCACCGGGGAGCTGTTTTTT. This codes for CASRHHGQGGTGELFF.

The rearrangement uses TRBV14 and TRBJ2-1; 7 nucleotides align to TRBD1. Trimming cost V 4 bases and J 1 base; bases outside gene matches: 7. CDR1 and CDR2 (germline): SGHDN, FVKESK. The CDR3 is 16 amino acids. As DNA, the CDR3 is TGTGCCAGCAGCCCAGCACAGGGGCTATCCTACAATGAGCAGTTCTTC. Its protein product is CASSPAQGLSYNEQFF.

J is TRBJ2-7 and V is TRBV4-1, with D maybe TRBD2 (5 bases). Trimming removed 0 bases at V and 7 bases at J, with 16 bases between. Germline V CDR1 and CDR2: MGHRA, YSYEKL. This CDR3 contains 15 residues. The CDR3 DNA follows: TGCGCCAGCAGCCAAGAGCTCAAGAGGGTTTGGGAGCAGTACTTC. This sequence encodes CASSQELKRVWEQYF.

This clone occurred once. The J gene is TRBJ1-1, the V gene TRBV9; no clear D. The germline V and J ends were trimmed by 4 bases and 1 base, with 11 bases remaining between them. CDR3 length: 14 residues. Germline V gene sequence: CDR1 SGDLS, CDR2 YYNGEE. The CDR3 loop reads CASSPRGSNTEAFF. In DNA, the CDR3 is TGTGCCAGCAGCCCTCGCGGGTCGAACACTGAAGCTTTCTTT. Full variable domain (rest looked up from reference TRBV9 and TRBJ1-1): DSGVTQTPKHLITATGQRVTLRCSPRSGDLSVYWYQQSLDQGLQFLIQYYNGEERAKGNILERFSAQQFPDLHSELNLSSLELGDSALYFCASSPRGSNTEAFFGQGTRLTVV.

The genes are TRBV19 and TRBJ1-1; 8 bases agree with TRBD1. CDR1 is LNHDA and CDR2 is SQIVND in the germline V gene (reference sequence). Trimming took 9 bases from V and 4 from J; bases not matched to a gene: 13. This CDR3 region has 15 residues. The CDR3 sequence is CASFLTNRGGTEAFF. The DNA of the CDR3 is TGTGCCAGCTTCCTGACTAACAGGGGGGGCACTGAAGCTTTCTTT.